A selection of T cell receptor beta chains follows, all from one sample in a study of cytomegalovirus exposure and HLA in healthy donors. Clones were sequenced by immunoSEQ multiplex PCR, and TCRdb holds only the in-frame ones, with some missing. The sample has 100,000 to 150,000 clones. The specimen sequenced was PBMCs. These receptors all stem from a man aged 40-55 years in good health and CMV-seronegative. Both conserved end residues are part of each CDR3. D genes are given only for firm matches.

V gene: TRBV28
J gene: TRBJ2-1
CDR3 length: 12
D gene: TRBD2
CDR3 protein: CASAGGGNEQFF
CDR3 DNA: TGTGCCAGCGCCGGCGGGGGCAATGAGCAGTTCTTC

V gene: TRBV11-2
J gene: TRBJ2-7
CDR3 length: 15
D gene: TRBD1
CDR3 protein: CASSLGTGVSYEQYF
CDR3 DNA: TGTGCCAGCAGCTTAGGGACAGGGGTCTCCTACGAGCAGTACTTC

V gene: TRBV19
J gene: TRBJ2-1
CDR3 length: 13
D gene: NA
CDR3 protein: CASTLGGLNEQFF
CDR3 DNA: TGTGCCAGTACCCTAGGAGGCCTCAATGAGCAGTTCTTC

V gene: TRBV4-2
J gene: TRBJ2-7
CDR3 length: 13
D gene: NA
CDR3 protein: CASSREQGYEQYF
CDR3 DNA: TGTGCCAGCAGCCGGGAACAGGGATACGAGCAGTACTTC

V gene: TRBV29-1
J gene: TRBJ2-7
CDR3 length: 14
D gene: TRBD1
CDR3 protein: CSVEPTGSPHEQYF
CDR3 DNA: TGCAGCGTTGAACCGACAGGGTCCCCCCACGAGCAGTACTTC

V gene: TRBV5-1
J gene: TRBJ2-7
CDR3 length: 15
D gene: TRBD1
CDR3 protein: CASASGGQGSYEQYF
CDR3 DNA: TGCGCCAGCGCGTCAGGGGGACAGGGGTCCTACGAGCAGTACTTC

V gene: TRBV29-1
J gene: TRBJ2-2
CDR3 length: 15
D gene: NA
CDR3 protein: CSVLRGRENTGELFF
CDR3 DNA: TGCAGCGTTCTCCGAGGCAGGGAAAACACCGGGGAGCTGTTTTTT

V gene: TRBV10-3
J gene: TRBJ2-1
CDR3 length: 14
D gene: NA
CDR3 protein: CAISSISSYNEQFF
CDR3 DNA: TGTGCCATCAGTTCTATTAGCTCCTACAATGAGCAGTTCTTC

V gene: TRBV6-1
J gene: TRBJ1-2
CDR3 length: 14
D gene: NA
CDR3 protein: CASTSQGGGYGYTF
CDR3 DNA: TGTGCCAGCACCTCCCAGGGCGGGGGCTATGGCTACACCTTC

V gene: TRBV5-6
J gene: TRBJ1-1
CDR3 length: 13
D gene: TRBD1
CDR3 protein: CASSPGQGAGAFF
CDR3 DNA: TGTGCCAGCAGCCCGGGACAGGGGGCTGGGGCTTTCTTT

V gene: TRBV5-1
J gene: TRBJ1-1
CDR3 length: 15
D gene: NA
CDR3 protein: CASSSRREGLTEAFF
CDR3 DNA: TGCGCCAGCAGCTCTCGCAGGGAGGGTTTGACTGAAGCTTTCTTT

V gene: TRBV29-1
J gene: TRBJ2-1
CDR3 length: 12
D gene: NA
CDR3 protein: CSVTGGLYEQFF
CDR3 DNA: TGCAGCGTGACTGGAGGTTTGTATGAGCAGTTCTTC

V gene: TRBV11-3
J gene: TRBJ1-1
CDR3 length: 15
D gene: TRBD1
CDR3 protein: CASSVRQGLNTEAFF
CDR3 DNA: TGTGCCAGCAGCGTCCGACAGGGATTGAACACTGAAGCTTTCTTT

V gene: TRBV5-4
J gene: TRBJ1-1
CDR3 length: 12
D gene: NA
CDR3 protein: CASSFLSTEAFF
CDR3 DNA: TGTGCCAGCAGCTTTTTGAGCACTGAAGCTTTCTTT

V gene: TRBV5-6
J gene: TRBJ2-7
CDR3 length: 14
D gene: NA
CDR3 protein: CASSLRGAPSEQYF
CDR3 DNA: TGTGCCAGCAGCTTGCGGGGGGCTCCCTCCGAGCAGTACTTC

V gene: TRBV29-1
J gene: TRBJ2-3
CDR3 length: 12
D gene: TRBD1
CDR3 protein: CSVGTGADTQYF
CDR3 DNA: TGCAGCGTTGGTACAGGGGCCGATACGCAGTATTTT

V gene: TRBV9
J gene: TRBJ1-1
CDR3 length: 17
D gene: NA
CDR3 protein: CASSVEDSRVGSTEAFF
CDR3 DNA: TGTGCCAGCAGCGTAGAGGACAGCCGAGTAGGTAGCACTGAAGCTTTCTTT

V gene: TRBV27
J gene: TRBJ2-5
CDR3 length: 17
D gene: TRBD1
CDR3 protein: CASSPVTRQGAGETQYF
CDR3 DNA: TGTGCCAGCAGTCCGGTAACCCGACAGGGGGCAGGGGAGACCCAGTACTTC

V gene: TRBV11-2
J gene: TRBJ2-7
CDR3 length: 13
D gene: NA
CDR3 protein: CASSLDVTYEQYF
CDR3 DNA: TGTGCCAGCAGCTTAGATGTAACCTACGAGCAGTACTTC

V gene: TRBV25-1
J gene: TRBJ2-1
CDR3 length: 14
D gene: NA
CDR3 protein: CASSVPGSYNEQFF
CDR3 DNA: TGTGCCAGCAGTGTTCCCGGGTCTTACAATGAGCAGTTCTTC

V gene: TRBV4-3
J gene: TRBJ1-2
CDR3 length: 14
D gene: TRBD1
CDR3 protein: CASSQDGTAIGYTF
CDR3 DNA: TGCGCCAGCAGCCAAGATGGGACAGCTATCGGCTACACCTTC

V gene: TRBV7-2
J gene: TRBJ2-1
CDR3 length: 15
D gene: TRBD2
CDR3 protein: CASSTFSGDLNEQFF
CDR3 DNA: TGTGCCAGCAGCACCTTTAGCGGGGACTTGAATGAGCAGTTCTTC

V gene: TRBV5-1
J gene: TRBJ1-1
CDR3 length: 15
D gene: TRBD1
CDR3 protein: CASSFIRQGLTEAFF
CDR3 DNA: TGCGCCAGCAGCTTCATCCGACAGGGTCTAACTGAAGCTTTCTTT

V gene: TRBV30
J gene: TRBJ2-1
CDR3 length: 16
D gene: TRBD2
CDR3 protein: CAWSPPGLAASNEQFF
CDR3 DNA: TGTGCCTGGAGTCCTCCGGGACTAGCGGCTTCCAATGAGCAGTTCTTC

V gene: TRBV21-1
J gene: TRBJ2-5
CDR3 length: 15
D gene: NA
CDR3 protein: CASSPPRAVGTPEYF
CDR3 DNA: TGTGCCAGCAGCCCTCCCAGGGCTGTAGGGACTCCCGAGTACTTC